This T cell receptor beta chain was sequenced in a study of shared clonotypes between healthy human individuals. Across the whole study: Every donor yielded three CD4 naive, three CD4 memory, two CD8 naive and one CD8 memory plate. Study-wide findings and caveats: When naive CD4 clonotypes were compared across a few donors, about 4.9% were shared.

Trimming left V 0 bases short and J 5 bases short, with 10 bases between. The V gene's germline CDR1 is LGHNA and CDR2 YSLEER. The CDR3 sequence is 14 residues long. A single count supports this clone. Its antigen is currently unknown. Over several immunoSEQ plates, each subset's genomic DNA was distributed in even portions. Using immunoSEQ multiplex PCR, the repertoire was profiled, and TCRdb retains in-frame clones only, with some absent. The data contain about 2.4 million clones, approximately 93% of them singletons. A CD45RA+ naive subset and a CD45RA-negative memory subset were split from CD4+ cells.

This sequence originates from a man aged 18-30 years in good health. Some clones in this sample may be carry-over from other donors' samples. Input material: naive CD4+ T cells from PBMCs. Sample subset: CD45RA+ positively selected. The chain links TRBV4-3 to TRBJ1-2, with TRBD1 as a possible D gene (5 bases). CDR3 sequence reads: CASSQEVQGYGYTF. The CDR3 nucleotides are TGCGCCAGCAGCCAAGAAGTCCAGGGTTATGGCTACACCTTC.